The rows below give T cell receptor beta chains drawn from one sample of a study of blood T cell repertoires in COVID-19. Sequencing was performed with immunoSEQ multiplex PCR; in TCRdb, only in-frame clones are kept and a portion is missing. The sample has around 300,000 clones, around 87% seen once. Sequencing used peripheral blood. The receptor set was obtained from a young man with active or convalescent COVID-19. CDR3s include the opening cysteine and the closing phenylalanine or tryptophan. The order of the fields is J gene, V gene, clone size, D gene, CDR3 protein, CDR3 DNA. The D gene is left open where the match is weak. Expanded clones get a size class; other rows say once, few or many, or leave the size out.

J gene: TRBJ1-1; V gene: TRBV6-1; clone size: .; D gene: .; CDR3 protein: CASSEVGGRTEAFF; CDR3 DNA: TGTGCCAGCAGTGAAGTCGGGGGACGCACTGAAGCTTTCTTT
J gene: TRBJ2-1; V gene: TRBV19; clone size: .; D gene: TRBD2; CDR3 protein: CASSILSGSSYNEQFF; CDR3 DNA: TGTGCCAGTAGTATCCTTAGCGGGAGCTCCTACAATGAGCAGTTCTTC
J gene: TRBJ2-1; V gene: TRBV15; clone size: .; D gene: TRBD2; CDR3 protein: CATSRATSGSGYEQFF; CDR3 DNA: TGTGCCACCAGCAGGGCGACTAGCGGGAGTGGGTATGAGCAGTTCTTC
J gene: TRBJ2-7; V gene: TRBV19; clone size: .; D gene: TRBD2; CDR3 protein: CASSNQAGADYEQYF; CDR3 DNA: TGTGCCAGTAGCAATCAAGCGGGAGCTGATTACGAGCAGTACTTC
J gene: TRBJ2-1; V gene: TRBV5-1; clone size: .; D gene: TRBD2; CDR3 protein: CASSLAGSGGAWEQFF; CDR3 DNA: TGCGCCAGCAGCCTCGCCGGTAGCGGGGGGGCCTGGGAGCAGTTCTTC
J gene: TRBJ1-1; V gene: TRBV28; clone size: .; D gene: .; CDR3 protein: CASHVTPNTEAFF; CDR3 DNA: TGTGCCAGCCACGTAACACCGAACACTGAAGCTTTCTTT
J gene: TRBJ1-1; V gene: TRBV28; clone size: .; D gene: TRBD1; CDR3 protein: CASIIGGQGVSEAFF; CDR3 DNA: TGTGCCAGCATCATTGGGGGACAGGGGGTAAGTGAAGCTTTCTTT
J gene: TRBJ2-3; V gene: TRBV5-1; clone size: .; D gene: TRBD2; CDR3 protein: CASSIAGRADTQYF; CDR3 DNA: TGCGCCAGCAGCATAGCGGGACGCGCGGATACGCAGTATTTT
J gene: TRBJ1-6; V gene: TRBV4-1; clone size: .; D gene: .; CDR3 protein: CASSQTGTYNSPLHF; CDR3 DNA: TGCGCCAGCAGCCAAACAGGAACCTATAATTCACCCCTCCACTTT
J gene: TRBJ2-5; V gene: TRBV28; clone size: .; D gene: TRBD1; CDR3 protein: CASSGGQGDTVGETQYF; CDR3 DNA: TGTGCCAGCAGTGGAGGACAGGGGGATACAGTGGGAGAGACCCAGTACTTC
J gene: TRBJ2-7; V gene: TRBV11-2; clone size: .; D gene: .; CDR3 protein: CASSLSFSYEQYF; CDR3 DNA: TGTGCCAGCAGCTTATCGTTCAGTTACGAGCAGTACTTC
J gene: TRBJ2-7; V gene: TRBV5-6; clone size: .; D gene: TRBD2; CDR3 protein: CASSLDRGLVAYEQYF; CDR3 DNA: TGTGCCAGCAGCTTGGATAGGGGACTAGTCGCCTACGAGCAGTACTTC
J gene: TRBJ1-6; V gene: TRBV7-2; clone size: .; D gene: TRBD1; CDR3 protein: CASSFSGGTESPLHF; CDR3 DNA: TGTGCCAGCAGCTTTTCAGGGGGTACGGAATCACCCCTCCACTTT
J gene: TRBJ1-1; V gene: TRBV7-3; clone size: .; D gene: .; CDR3 protein: CASSLARVGRTEAFF; CDR3 DNA: TGTGCCAGCAGCTTAGCCCGGGTTGGAAGGACTGAAGCTTTCTTT
J gene: TRBJ2-5; V gene: TRBV9; clone size: .; D gene: .; CDR3 protein: CASSVRSGETQYF; CDR3 DNA: TGTGCCAGCAGCGTACGAAGCGGGGAGACCCAGTACTTC
J gene: TRBJ1-2; V gene: TRBV7-9; clone size: few; D gene: TRBD1; CDR3 protein: CASSPRQGRYGYTF; CDR3 DNA: TGTGCCAGCAGCCCGAGACAGGGCCGCTATGGCTACACCTTC